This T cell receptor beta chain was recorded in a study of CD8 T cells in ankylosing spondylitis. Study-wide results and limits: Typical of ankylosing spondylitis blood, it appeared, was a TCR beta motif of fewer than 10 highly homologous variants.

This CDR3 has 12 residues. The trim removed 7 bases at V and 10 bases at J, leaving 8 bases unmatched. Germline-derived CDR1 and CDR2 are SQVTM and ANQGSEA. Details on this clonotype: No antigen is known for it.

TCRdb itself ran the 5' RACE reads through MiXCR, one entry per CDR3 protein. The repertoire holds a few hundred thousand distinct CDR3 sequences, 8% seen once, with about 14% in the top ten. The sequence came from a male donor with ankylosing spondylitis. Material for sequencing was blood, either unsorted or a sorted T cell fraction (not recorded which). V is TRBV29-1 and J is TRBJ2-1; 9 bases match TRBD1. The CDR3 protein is CSGGQGLGEQFF. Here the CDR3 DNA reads TGCAGCGGGGGACAGGGTTTAGGGGAGCAGTTCTTC.